This T cell receptor beta chain was sequenced during a study of T-cell memory formation after mild COVID-19. Looking at the study overall: The TCR clusters were mostly specific to one donor.

There are many counts of this clonotype. The antigen remains undetermined. Each CDR3 protein is one row after TCRdb ran MiXCR on the 5' RACE reads. This repertoire shows some 250,000 distinct CDR3 sequences, roughly 17% found once; its top ten account for roughly 24%. The CDR3 has 15 residues. The V gene's germline CDR1 is SGDLS and CDR2 YYNGEE. The V and J ends lost 2 bases and 2 bases, in that order; junction bases with no gene match: 4. Findings and caveats of the study: CD4+ bias marked clones expanding day 15 to 37, unlike balanced contracting clones.

Sequenced sample: PBMCs or a T cell subset sorted from them (not recorded which). The clonotype comes from a man in his late teens or twenties who had mild COVID-19 (a few samples of this study predate the infection). Cell type and time point are not known. The V gene is TRBV9, the J gene TRBJ2-1, with 7 bases matching TRBD2. The CDR3 DNA sequence: TGTGCCAGCAGCGTGGGCGGGGGAGCCTACAATGAGCAGTTCTTC. This codes for CASSVGGGAYNEQFF.